The 11 T cell receptor beta chains listed next were all sequenced from one sample in a study of T cell responses to AZD1222 COVID-19 vaccine. The method was immunoSEQ multiplex PCR; TCRdb's version includes in-frame clones alone and lacks a portion of them. The table shows roughly 67,000 clones, with 70% to 90% occurring only once. Sequences were derived from peripheral blood, sampled 28 days after the second AZD1222 dose. These receptors were obtained from an adult who received the AZD1222 COVID-19 vaccine.

The rearrangement uses TRBV5-1 and TRBJ2-3, with D hard to call. V lost 0 bases and J lost 4, with 9 bases in between. This CDR3 region has 14 residues. CDR1 is SGHRS, CDR2 YFSETQ, per germline. CDR3 sequence reads: CASSLVLSSDTQYF. The CDR3 DNA reads TGCGCCAGCAGCTTGGTTCTAAGCTCAGATACGCAGTATTTT.

This chain joins TRBV11-2 and TRBJ2-6; TRBD1 is a possible D gene (6 bases). This CDR3 comprises 19 residues. Germline V gene lookup returns CDR1 SGHAT and CDR2 FQNNGV. Trimming removed 4 bases from V and 0 bases from J, with 19 bases in between. The CDR3 nucleotides are TGTGCCAGCAGCTACCCAGGGATCAGGGGCGGCTCTGGGGCCAACGTCCTGACTTTC. This encodes CASSYPGIRGGSGANVLTF.

The chain uses TRBV3-1 (or the pseudogene TRBV3-2) and TRBJ2-3; 10 positions agree with TRBD2. The CDR3 is 14 residues long. CDR1 is LGHDT and CDR2 is YNNKEL in the germline V gene (reference sequence). Trimming took 8 bases from V and 6 from J; bases not matched to a gene: 8. The CDR3 nucleotides are TGTGCCAGCTCTCCTAGCGGGAGAGGTGATACGCAGTATTTT. This gives the protein CASSPSGRGDTQYF.

The chain combines TRBV6-2 or TRBV6-3 with TRBJ1-3, with no clear D. In germline, CDR1 is MNHEY, CDR2 SVGEGT. The CDR3 loop spans 12 amino acids. V was pared by 4 bases and J by 11 bases, with 12 bases between. In DNA, the CDR3 is TGTGCCAGCAGTTCAGCAGCGGGCTCCATATATTTT. It specifies CASSSAAGSIYF.

V and J are TRBV28 and TRBJ1-6, with unresolved D. V was pared by 8 bases and J by 7 bases, with 18 bases between. Germline CDR1 and CDR2: MDHEN and SYDVKM. The CDR3 sequence is 15 residues long. The CDR3 DNA reads as TGTGCCAGCGCATCCCCGGGAACAACCAATTCACCCCTCCACTTT. It codes for CASASPGTTNSPLHF. Together with reference TRBV28 and TRBJ1-6, the CDR3 gives the full variable domain: DVKVTQSSRYLVKRTGEKVFLECVQDMDHENMFWYRQDPGLGLRLIYFSYDVKMKEKGDIPEGYSVSREKKERFSLILESASTNQTSMYLCASASPGTTNSPLHFGNGTRLTVT.

The chain carries TRBV5-1 and TRBJ2-1; 9 positions agree with TRBD2. CDR1 is SGHRS and CDR2 is YFSETQ in the germline V gene. J lost 5 bases, V lost 2 bases, and 5 bases had no gene match. This CDR3 region has 15 residues. In DNA form, the CDR3 reads TGCGCCAGCAGCTTTGGCGGGAGGGCCCACAATGAGCAGTTCTTC. This translates into CASSFGGRAHNEQFF.

This chain joins TRBV6-6 and TRBJ1-5; D is ambiguous. The CDR3 runs 14 residues. With 7 bases removed from V and 0 bases from J, the gap between germline ends came to 10 bases. The germline V gene has CDR1 MNHNY and CDR2 SVGAGI (reference sequence). CDR3 DNA: TGTGCCAGCAAGGAAGGCGATAGCAATCAGCCCCAGCATTTT. Its protein product is CASKEGDSNQPQHF.

The rearrangement uses TRBV6-6 and TRBJ1-2; D not resolved. The germline V and J ends were trimmed by 0 bases and 5 bases, with 10 bases remaining between them. The CDR3 extends over 14 amino acids. From germline, CDR1 is MNHNY and CDR2 SVGAGI (reference sequence). In DNA form, the CDR3 reads TGTGCCAGCAGTTACTCGGCAGGAAATTATGGCTACACCTTC. Translation: CASSYSAGNYGYTF.

V is TRBV28 and J is TRBJ2-7; D is uncertain. V was cut by 5 bases and J by 6 bases, with 17 bases left in between. The germline V gene has CDR1 MDHEN and CDR2 SYDVKM. The length of the CDR3 is 14 residues. CDR3 DNA sequence: TGTGCCAGCAGTGTAAACTCCTTGCCCGGCGAGCAGTACTTC. Translated, it gives CASSVNSLPGEQYF.

This clone was picked up one time. The rearrangement uses TRBV18 and TRBJ1-2; weak D call: TRBD1 (5 bases). With 5 bases removed from V and 4 bases from J, the gap between germline ends came to 20 bases. The CDR3 sequence is 16 residues long. Looked up from germline, CDR1 is KGHSH and CDR2 is LQKENI. CDR3 nucleotide sequence: TGTGCCAGCTCAACTTTCCGAGGGGAACGGGGCTATGGCTACACCTTC. Translation gives CASSTFRGERGYGYTF. Full variable domain (remainder filled in from reference TRBV18 and TRBJ1-2): NAGVMQNPRHLVRRRGQEARLRCSPMKGHSHVYWYRQLPEEGLKFMVYLQKENIIDESGMPKERFSAEFPKEGPSILRIQQVVRGDSAAYFCASSTFRGERGYGYTFGSGTRLTVV.

The V call is TRBV5-1, the J call TRBJ1-1; 7 bases are a match to TRBD1. The CDR3 is 14 residues long. CDR1 is SGHRS and CDR2 is YFSETQ in the germline V gene. Germline trimming cut 2 bases from V and 4 bases from J; bases unmatched to any gene: 5. In DNA, the CDR3 is TGCGCCAGCAGCTTTTCAGGGGGAACCACTGAAGCTTTCTTT. It codes for CASSFSGGTTEAFF.